A single sample is the source of the 14 T cell receptor beta chains below, sequenced in a study of T cells in Graves' hyperthyroidism and ophthalmopathy (dated by TCRdb to about 2019). Library creation used multiplex PCR. The sequencer listed for this sample is Illumina HiSeq 2000. Amplification of TCR beta CDR3 regions was carried out from RNA transcripts. The TCR CDR3 was subjected to a first round of RT-PCR using the HTBI primer set and the Qiagen OneStep RT-PCR kit. TCRdb applied fastp at Q25 and MiXCR to the public reads, then kept only in-frame beta chains. Entries are consolidated by CDR3 protein sequence, retaining the most common genes and DNA. This sample is represented by under 400,000 distinct CDR3 sequences; 13% to 15% of them were singletons. Jointly, the top ten make up about 21% of the sample. Source material: blood. These receptors all come from a woman in her sixties with Graves' ophthalmopathy.

With respect to this clonotype: This could be a read error, since a much larger clone is one nucleotide away. The CDR3 sequence: CASSLDSGSYEQFF. The CDR3 nucleotides are TGCGCCAGCAGCTTGGACAGCGGGAGCTACGAGCAGTTCTTC. The rearrangement links TRBV5-1 to TRBJ2-7, with 8 bases aligning to TRBD2. The J call may be incorrect, as the DNA end agrees better with TRBJ2-1. The CDR3 consists of 14 residues. Per germline, CDR1 SGHRS and CDR2 YFSETQ.

This clonotype has ten or more counts. V gene TRBV19 combines with J gene TRBJ1-1; D call uncertain. Per germline, CDR1 LNHDA and CDR2 SQIVND (reference sequence). V lost 3 bases, J lost 0 bases, and 14 bases lay in between. The CDR3 covers 16 residues. CDR3 sequence (DNA): TGTGCCAGTAGTATGCGGGCCCCGTTCATGAACACTGAAGCTTTCTTT. Protein sequence: CASSMRAPFMNTEAFF.

In this sample, this clonotype turned up many times. The V call is TRBV2, the J call TRBJ1-5; D may be TRBD1 (5 bases). The CDR3 loop spans 14 amino acids. Trimming left V 3 bases short and J 6 bases short, with 12 bases between. Germline values: CDR1 SNHLY, CDR2 FYNNEI. CDR3 DNA sequence: TGTGCCAGCAGTGAGGCAGGGAGAAGTCAGCCCCAGCATTTT. It specifies CASSEAGRSQPQHF.

This clonotype has a count of ten or more. The V and J genes are TRBV5-1 and TRBJ2-1; 8 bases are shared with TRBD1. From germline, CDR1 is SGHRS and CDR2 YFSETQ. This CDR3 has 16 amino acids. The trim removed 1 base at V and 6 bases at J, leaving 9 bases unmatched. The CDR3 nucleotides are TGCGCCAGCAGCTTGCCACAGGGGGTTTCAGGCAATGAGCAGTTCTTC. As protein: CASSLPQGVSGNEQFF.

A remark on this clonotype: The germline gene is not matched at one end of the junction; a read error may be the cause. CDR3 sequence: CASRLETGGNTEAFF. CDR3 coding DNA: TGCGCCAGCAGGTTGGAGACAGGGGGGAACACTGAAGCTTTCTTT. This chain links TRBV5-1 with TRBJ1-1; 9 bases are a match to TRBD1. Germline CDR1 and CDR2: SGHRS and YFSETQ. The CDR3 is 15 amino acids. Complete variable domain (other parts from reference TRBV5-1 and TRBJ1-1): KAGVTQTPRYLIKTRGQQVTLSCSPISGHRSVSWYQQTPGQGLQFLFEYFSETQRNKGNFPGRFSGRQFSNSRSEMNVSTLELGDSALYLCASRLETGGNTEAFFGQGTRLTVV.

The V and J genes are TRBV9 and TRBJ2-2; D not resolved. The CDR3 has 14 amino acids. Trimming pared 4 bases from V and 7 bases from J, leaving 14 bases between. Germline V lookup: CDR1 SGDLS, CDR2 YYNGEE. The CDR3 loop reads CASSPPGLGGELFF. The CDR3 DNA reads as TGTGCCAGCAGCCCCCCTGGCCTGGGCGGGGAGCTGTTTTTT.

In its sample, this clonotype was seen a few times. This chain uses TRBV27 with TRBJ1-6; a weak D match, TRBD1 (5 bases). The germline V gene encodes CDR1 MNHEY and CDR2 SMNVEV (reference sequence). The V gene lost 5 bases and the J gene lost 9 bases, with 11 bases spanning the gap. This CDR3 is 13 amino acids long. The CDR3 here is CASSPRQISPLHF. CDR3 bases: TGTGCCAGCAGTCCTCGACAGATTTCACCCCTCCACTTT.

The chain uses TRBV7-9 and TRBJ2-4; 11 bases align to TRBD1. Germline assignment: CDR1 SEHNR and CDR2 FQNEAQ (reference sequence). This CDR3 contains 15 residues. With V trimmed by 5 bases and J by 7 bases, 7 bases remained unmatched. The chain's CDR3 is CASSRAGDRGNIQYF. CDR3 DNA: TGTGCCAGCAGCCGCGCCGGGGACAGGGGGAACATTCAGTACTTC.

This clonotype was recorded many times. The chain links TRBV20-1 to TRBJ2-5, with 12 bases identical to TRBD2. Germline CDR1 reads DFQATT; CDR2 reads SNEGSKA (reference sequence). V was clipped by 3 bases and J by 0 bases; unmatched bases: 8. CDR3 length: 17 residues. CDR3 coding DNA: TGCAGTGCTAGTCGGCTAGCGGGGGGGGTACACCAAGAGACCCAGTACTTC. It is translated as CSASRLAGGVHQETQYF.

This rearrangement joins TRBV19 to TRBJ2-4; D remains ambiguous. Germline CDR1 is LNHDA and CDR2 is SQIVND (reference sequence). The CDR3 is 16 residues long. The germline V and J ends were trimmed by 5 bases and 0 bases, with 14 bases remaining between them. The CDR3 is CASSVKRPLAKNIQYF. For the CDR3, the DNA is TGTGCCAGTAGTGTAAAACGGCCCCTAGCCAAAAACATTCAGTACTTC.

The genes are TRBV19 and TRBJ2-1, with D unresolved. The CDR3 totals 16 residues. The germline V gene has CDR1 LNHDA and CDR2 SQIVND (reference sequence). Trimming stripped 7 bases from V and 0 bases from J, with 16 bases between. The CDR3 DNA is TGTGCCAGTACCCCCACCAGCTCATACTCCTACAATGAGCAGTTCTTC. Translated: CASTPTSSYSYNEQFF.

The chain combines TRBV29-1 with TRBJ2-5; 9 positions agree with TRBD2. With 2 bases clipped from V and 5 bases from J, the junction kept 3 bases outside the gene matches. The CDR3 has 13 amino acids. The V gene's germline CDR1 is SQVTM and CDR2 ANQGSEA. The CDR3 nucleotides read TGCAGCGTTGAACCTAGCGGGGCGGAGACCCAGTACTTC. Encoded protein: CSVEPSGAETQYF.

This clonotype was seen repeatedly, ten times or more. This sequence joins TRBV4-1 and TRBJ2-5; D is ambiguous. V was clipped by 1 base and J by 1 base, with 7 bases between them. There are 14 residues in the CDR3. CDR1 and CDR2 from the germline V gene are MGHRA and YSYEKL. Written as DNA, the CDR3 is TGCGCCAGCAGCCAAGTGGCAGCCCAAGAGACCCAGTACTTC. Translating gives CASSQVAAQETQYF.

The J gene is TRBJ2-5, the V gene TRBV19, with TRBD2 matching over 14 bases. The CDR3 sequence is 15 residues long. The germline CDR1 and CDR2 sequences are LNHDA and SQIVND (reference sequence). Losses at the gene ends were 9 bases for V and 7 bases for J; bases not matched to a gene: 10. DNA for the CDR3: TGTGCCAGCACCACCGGGACTAGCGGGAGAGGGACCCAGTACTTC. Its protein is CASTTGTSGRGTQYF.